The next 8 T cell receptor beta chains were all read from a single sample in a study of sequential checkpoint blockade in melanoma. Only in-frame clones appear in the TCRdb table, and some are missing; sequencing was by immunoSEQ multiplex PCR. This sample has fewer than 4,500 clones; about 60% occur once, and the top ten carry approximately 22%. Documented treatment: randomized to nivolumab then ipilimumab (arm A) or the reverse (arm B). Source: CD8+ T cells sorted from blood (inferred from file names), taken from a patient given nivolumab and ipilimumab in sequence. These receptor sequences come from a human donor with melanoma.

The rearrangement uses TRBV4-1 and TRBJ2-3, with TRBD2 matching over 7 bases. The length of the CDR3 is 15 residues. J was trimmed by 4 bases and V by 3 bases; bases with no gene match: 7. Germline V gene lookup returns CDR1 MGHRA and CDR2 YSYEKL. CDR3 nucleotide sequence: TGCGCCAGCAGCCAGCGGGAGAGAGGCCCAGATACGCAGTATTTT. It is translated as CASSQRERGPDTQYF.

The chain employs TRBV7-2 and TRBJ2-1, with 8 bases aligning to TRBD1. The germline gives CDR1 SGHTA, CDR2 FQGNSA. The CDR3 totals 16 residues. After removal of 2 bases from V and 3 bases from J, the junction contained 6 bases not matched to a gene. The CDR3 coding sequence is TGTGCCAGCAGCTTAAGCGGACAGGGTCTCTACAATGAGCAGTTCTTC. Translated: CASSLSGQGLYNEQFF. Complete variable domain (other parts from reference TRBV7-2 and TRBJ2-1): GAGVSQSPSNKVTEKGKDVELRCDPISGHTALYWYRQSLGQGLEFLIYFQGNSAPDKSGLPSDRFSAERTGGSVSTLTIQRTQQEDSAVYLCASSLSGQGLYNEQFFGPGTRLTVL.

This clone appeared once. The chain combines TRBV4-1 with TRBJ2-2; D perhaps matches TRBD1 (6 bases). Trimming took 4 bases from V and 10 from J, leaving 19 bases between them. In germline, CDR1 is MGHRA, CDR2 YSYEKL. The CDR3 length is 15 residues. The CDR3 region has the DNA TGCGCCAGCAGCCTAAGCCCCCTGACAGGTGTGGAGCTGTTTTTT. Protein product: CASSLSPLTGVELFF.

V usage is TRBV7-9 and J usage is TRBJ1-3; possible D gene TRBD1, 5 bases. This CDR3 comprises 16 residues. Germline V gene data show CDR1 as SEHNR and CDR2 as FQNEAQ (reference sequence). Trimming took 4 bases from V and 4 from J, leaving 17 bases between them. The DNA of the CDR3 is TGTGCCAGCAGCTCGCATAAAGGGGAGGACGGAAACACCATATATTTT. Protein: CASSSHKGEDGNTIYF.

CDR3 amino acids: CASRKGAGYGYTF. The CDR3 DNA follows: TGTGCCAGCAGAAAGGGGGCCGGCTATGGCTACACCTTC. V is TRBV27 and J is TRBJ1-2; 7 nucleotides agree with TRBD1. The CDR3 has 13 amino acids. J lost 4 bases, V lost 6 bases, and 5 bases had no gene match. Germline-derived CDR1 and CDR2 are MNHEY and SMNVEV (reference sequence).

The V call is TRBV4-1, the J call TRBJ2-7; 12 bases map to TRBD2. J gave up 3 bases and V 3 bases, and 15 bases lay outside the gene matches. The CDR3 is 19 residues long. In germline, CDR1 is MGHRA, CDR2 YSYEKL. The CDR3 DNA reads TGCGCCAGCAGCCAGGCACTAGCGGGAGGCCCCAAGGACGGCTACGAGCAGTACTTC. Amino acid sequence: CASSQALAGGPKDGYEQYF.

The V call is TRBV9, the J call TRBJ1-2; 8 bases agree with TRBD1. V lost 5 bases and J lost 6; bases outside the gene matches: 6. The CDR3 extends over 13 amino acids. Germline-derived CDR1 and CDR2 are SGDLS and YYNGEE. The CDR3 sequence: CASSQGAGDGYTF. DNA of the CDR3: TGTGCCAGCAGTCAGGGGGCCGGTGATGGCTACACCTTC.

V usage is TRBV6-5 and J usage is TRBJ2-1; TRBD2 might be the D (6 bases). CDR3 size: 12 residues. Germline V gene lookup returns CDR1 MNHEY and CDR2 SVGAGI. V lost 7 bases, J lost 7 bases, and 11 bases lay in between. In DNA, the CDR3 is TGTGCCAGCACTGGGGGGAATAATGAGCAGTTCTTC. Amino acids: CASTGGNNEQFF.